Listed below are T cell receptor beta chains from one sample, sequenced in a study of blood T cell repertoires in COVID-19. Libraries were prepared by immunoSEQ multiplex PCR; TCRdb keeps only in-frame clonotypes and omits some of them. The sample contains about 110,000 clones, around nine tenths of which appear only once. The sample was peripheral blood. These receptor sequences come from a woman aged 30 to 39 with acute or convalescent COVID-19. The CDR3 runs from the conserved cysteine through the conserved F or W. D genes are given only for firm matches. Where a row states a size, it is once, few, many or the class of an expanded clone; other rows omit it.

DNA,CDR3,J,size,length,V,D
TGTGCCAGCAGCACTAGGATTGGGGAATTTAGGAACATTCAGTACTTC,CASSTRIGEFRNIQYF,TRBJ2-4,once,16,TRBV11-1,.
TGCGCCAGCAGCACATTAGGGGCAAGCTCCTACAATGAGCAGTTCTTC,CASSTLGASSYNEQFF,TRBJ2-1,.,16,TRBV4-3,.
TGTGCCAGCAGTAGTACCGAAGAACCGGGACTACTAATGAGGGGGACGCAGTATTTT,CASSSTEEPGLLMRGTQYF,TRBJ2-3,.,19,TRBV28,.
TGTGCCAGCAGTTTAATCGGGAGGGGCAATCAGCCCCAGCATTTT,CASSLIGRGNQPQHF,TRBJ1-5,.,15,TRBV28,.
TGTGCCAGTACGACAGGGATAGTGGAAAAACTGTTTTTT,CASTTGIVEKLFF,TRBJ1-4,.,13,TRBV19,TRBD1
TGCAGTGCTGGACAGTCCTATGGCTACACCTTC,CSAGQSYGYTF,TRBJ1-2,.,11,TRBV20-1,.
TGTGCCAGCAGCCCCAATCCGGACAGGGGGCTTGGCTACACCTTC,CASSPNPDRGLGYTF,TRBJ1-2,few,15,TRBV11-3,TRBD1
TGCGCCAGCAGACGCCGGGACTTCTACGAGCAGTACTTC,CASRRRDFYEQYF,TRBJ2-7,.,13,TRBV23-1,.
TGTGCCAGCAGCGGGGGACAGGGAGCCCTTCTCGGGGAGCTGTTTTTT,CASSGGQGALLGELFF,TRBJ2-2,once,16,TRBV9,TRBD1
TGTGCCAGCAGCACACAGGGTTTGCGTCAGCCCCAGCATTTT,CASSTQGLRQPQHF,TRBJ1-5,.,14,TRBV5-8,.
TGTGCCAGCAGCATAGCGGGGGGGCCCCTCTCCTACGAGCAGTACTTC,CASSIAGGPLSYEQYF,TRBJ2-7,once,16,TRBV7-2,TRBD2
TGTGCCAGCAGCCTGGGACTAGCGGGATACCATGAGCAGTTCTTC,CASSLGLAGYHEQFF,TRBJ2-1,.,15,TRBV7-8,TRBD2
TGTGCCACCAGCCGAAGGCTAGCAGAGGACGAGCAGTACTTC,CATSRRLAEDEQYF,TRBJ2-7,.,14,TRBV15,.
TGTGCCAGCAGCCTGGGGGCTAGCAATCAGCCCCAGCATTTT,CASSLGASNQPQHF,TRBJ1-5,.,14,TRBV7-2,.
TGTGCTAGTCTACTAGCGGGGGGTCTGGAATCTAGGGTGTTTTTT,CASLLAGGLESRVFF,TRBJ2-2,.,15,TRBV12-5,TRBD2
TGTGCCAGCAGGAGAGATCCGTATGGCTACACCTTC,CASRRDPYGYTF,TRBJ1-2,few,12,TRBV12-3/TRBV12-4,.
TGTGCCAGCAGCCTACAGCACAATGAGCAGTTCTTC,CASSLQHNEQFF,TRBJ2-1,.,12,TRBV28,.
TGTGCCAGCACCGCAAGCGGGAGGGCCGGTACAGATACGCAGTATTTT,CASTASGRAGTDTQYF,TRBJ2-3,.,16,TRBV4-2,TRBD2
TGTGCCAGCAGAACATCAGGGGGCACTGAAGCTTTCTTT,CASRTSGGTEAFF,TRBJ1-1,.,13,TRBV27,TRBD1
TGTGCCACCAGCAATGAGCGGGGCTACGAGCAGTACTTC,CATSNERGYEQYF,TRBJ2-7,.,13,TRBV15,TRBD2
TGTGCCAGTAGTATGGGACTAGGCGGTGAGCAGTTCTTC,CASSMGLGGEQFF,TRBJ2-1,.,13,TRBV19,TRBD2
TGTGCCAGTAGTATTTTCAAAAGACAGACAGGGGCCAACGTCCTGACTTTC,CASSIFKRQTGANVLTF,TRBJ2-6,.,17,TRBV19,.
TGTGCCAGCGTTGGGACAGCTATGAACACTGAAGCTTTCTTT,CASVGTAMNTEAFF,TRBJ1-1,.,14,TRBV27,TRBD1
TGTGCCAGCCGGACAGGACCGGGCGGCTACACCTTC,CASRTGPGGYTF,TRBJ1-2,.,12,TRBV28,TRBD1
TGTGCCAGCAATCGGGAGGGATGGACTAATCAGCCCCAGCATTTT,CASNREGWTNQPQHF,TRBJ1-5,.,15,TRBV28,.
TGTGCCAGCAGCGCACAGGGAAAGAGAGCTGAAGCTTTCTTT,CASSAQGKRAEAFF,TRBJ1-1,.,14,TRBV9,.
TGTGCCAGCAGCATTCTGGGGGGGAACAATGAGCAGTTCTTC,CASSILGGNNEQFF,TRBJ2-1,.,14,TRBV9,TRBD2
TGTGCCATCCGCGGGGGGGCGGAGGAGACCCAGTACTTC,CAIRGGAEETQYF,TRBJ2-5,.,13,TRBV10-3,TRBD2
TGTGCCAGCAGCGTAGTGGGTAATGGGGGCGGCTACACCTTC,CASSVVGNGGGYTF,TRBJ1-2,.,14,TRBV9,.
TGTGCCAGTACCCACCTCGGGGGGGGGCCAAATGAGCAGTTCTTC,CASTHLGGGPNEQFF,TRBJ2-1,once,15,TRBV19,TRBD2
TGTGCCACCAGCACAGGGTTGGTACTTGCGGGGGCCAACGTCCTGACTTTC,CATSTGLVLAGANVLTF,TRBJ2-6,.,17,TRBV15,.
TGTGCCACCAGCAGTCCGTTTCGCTCCTACAATGAGCAGTTCTTC,CATSSPFRSYNEQFF,TRBJ2-1,.,15,TRBV15,.
TGTGCCAGCAGTTCGCAGATTCAGGTGTACTTC,CASSSQIQVYF,TRBJ2-7,.,11,TRBV6-2/TRBV6-3,.
TGTGCCAGCAAGCAGGGGTCGAGTGGCAATCAGCCCCAGCATTTT,CASKQGSSGNQPQHF,TRBJ1-5,.,15,TRBV2,.
TGTGCCAGCAGCTTAGATCTCCGGGGGGCCAAGGAGACCCAGTACTTC,CASSLDLRGAKETQYF,TRBJ2-5,.,16,TRBV11-3,.
TGTGCCAGCAGCTTCAGGGGTTATGGCTACACCTTC,CASSFRGYGYTF,TRBJ1-2,.,12,TRBV7-2,.
TGCAGCGTTGAGCGCCCCCCCAGGGACCAAGAGACCCAGTACTTC,CSVERPPRDQETQYF,TRBJ2-5,once,15,TRBV29-1,.
TGTGCCAGCTCACCTTACACCCATCAGGGTGGTGGGGAGCTGTTTTTT,CASSPYTHQGGGELFF,TRBJ2-2,.,16,TRBV18,.
TGTGCCAGTAGTATTTGGGGGACAGGGGGCAAATCACCCCTCCACTTT,CASSIWGTGGKSPLHF,TRBJ1-6,.,16,TRBV19,TRBD1
TGTGCCAGCAGTAGAAGGACAGATCTCCTAATATACACTGAAGCTTTCTTT,CASSRRTDLLIYTEAFF,TRBJ1-1,.,17,TRBV27,.
TGTGCCAGCAGTTCCCTGAGAGCCGGGGGCTACACCTTC,CASSSLRAGGYTF,TRBJ1-2,.,13,TRBV6-5,.
TGTGCCAGTAAGCGCCGGGACAGGGACACCGGGGAGCTGTTTTTT,CASKRRDRDTGELFF,TRBJ2-2,.,15,TRBV19,TRBD1